The 5 T cell receptor beta chains below come from one sample, sequenced in a study of T cells in Graves' hyperthyroidism and ophthalmopathy. The investigators amplified TCR beta CDR3 regions from RNA transcripts. Initially, a first-round RT-PCR of the TCR CDR3 employed the HTBI primer set. TCRdb re-derived calls from the multiplex PCR reads in MiXCR, one entry per CDR3 protein. The data show approximately 510,000 distinct CDR3 sequences, with around 43% seen just once and about two fifths held by the top ten. The sequenced sample consisted of peripheral blood or thyroid tissue (not recorded which). These receptors were obtained from an adult woman with Graves' disease, either hyperthyroidism or ophthalmopathy (not recorded which).

The rearrangement uses TRBV14 and TRBJ2-7, with 9 bases lining up with TRBD1. V gave up 3 bases and J gave up 4 bases; unmatched junction bases: 7. The CDR3 contains 15 residues. From germline, CDR1 is SGHDN and CDR2 FVKESK. The CDR3 loop reads CASSQKQGALYEQYF. CDR3 nucleotide sequence: TGTGCCAGCAGCCAGAAACAGGGGGCTTTATACGAGCAGTACTTC. Variable domain in full (rest from reference TRBV14 and TRBJ2-7): EAGVTQFPSHSVIEKGQTVTLRCDPISGHDNLYWYRRVMGKEIKFLLHFVKESKQDESGMPNNRFLAERTGGTYSTLKVQPAELEDSGVYFCASSQKQGALYEQYFGPGTRLTVT.

The rearrangement uses TRBV5-5 and TRBJ1-5; TRBD1 might be the D (6 bases). This CDR3 has 13 residues. Trimming removed 4 bases from V and 7 bases from J, with 12 bases in between. Germline V gives CDR1 SGHKS, CDR2 YYEKEE (reference sequence). CDR3 residues: CASSQGNAQPQHF. CDR3 in DNA: TGTGCCAGCAGCCAGGGGAATGCCCAGCCCCAGCATTTT.

On this clonotype itself: One junction end disagrees with the germline gene, perhaps due to a read error. The rearrangement uses TRBV29-1 and TRBJ2-7; D may match TRBD1 or TRBD2 (6 bases each). The CDR3 sequence is 11 residues long. From germline, CDR1 is SQVTM and CDR2 ANQGSEA. This CDR3 is CSGGASNEQYF. In DNA, the CDR3 is TGCAGCGGGGGGGCCTCCAACGAGCAGTACTTC.

The V and J genes are TRBV5-5 and TRBJ1-1, with 8 bases that match TRBD1. This CDR3 contains 14 residues. The junction had 3 bases not matched to a gene; V was cut back by 2 bases and J by 3 bases. From germline, CDR1 is SGHKS and CDR2 YYEKEE (reference sequence). CDR3 protein: CASSFPGGDTEAFF. CDR3 DNA sequence: TGTGCCAGCAGCTTCCCAGGGGGCGACACTGAAGCTTTCTTT. Full variable domain (missing parts from reference TRBV5-5 and TRBJ1-1): DAGVTQSPTHLIKTRGQQVTLRCSPISGHKSVSWYQQVLGQGPQFIFQYYEKEERGRGNFPDRFSARQFPNYSSELNVNALLLGDSALYLCASSFPGGDTEAFFGQGTRLTVV.

The chain has TRBV29-1 and TRBJ2-7; D gene ambiguous. The CDR3 is 13 residues long. The germline V gene encodes CDR1 SQVTM and CDR2 ANQGSEA. Trimming cost V 0 bases and J 9 bases, with 15 bases left between them. The CDR3 protein is CSVEEYRSSGQYF. In DNA, the CDR3 is TGCAGCGTTGAAGAGTACCGATCGTCGGGGCAGTACTTC.